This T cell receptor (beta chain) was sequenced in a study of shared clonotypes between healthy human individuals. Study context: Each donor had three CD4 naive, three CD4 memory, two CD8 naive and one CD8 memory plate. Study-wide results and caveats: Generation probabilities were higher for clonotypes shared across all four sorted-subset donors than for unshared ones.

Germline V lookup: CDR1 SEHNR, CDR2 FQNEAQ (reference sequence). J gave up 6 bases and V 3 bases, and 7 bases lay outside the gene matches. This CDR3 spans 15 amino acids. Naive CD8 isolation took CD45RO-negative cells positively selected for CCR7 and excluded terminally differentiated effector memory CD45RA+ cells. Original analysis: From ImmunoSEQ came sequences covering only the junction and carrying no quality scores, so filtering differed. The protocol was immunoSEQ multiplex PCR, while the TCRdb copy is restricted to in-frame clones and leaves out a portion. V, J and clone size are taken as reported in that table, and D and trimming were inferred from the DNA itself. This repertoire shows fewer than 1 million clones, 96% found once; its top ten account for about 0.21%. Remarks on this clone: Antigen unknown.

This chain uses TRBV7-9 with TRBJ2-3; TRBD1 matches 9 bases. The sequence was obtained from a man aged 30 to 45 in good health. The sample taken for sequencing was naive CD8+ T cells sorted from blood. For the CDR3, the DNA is TGTGCCAGCAGCTTGCCGGGACAGGGTGCCGATACGCAGTATTTT. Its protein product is CASSLPGQGADTQYF.